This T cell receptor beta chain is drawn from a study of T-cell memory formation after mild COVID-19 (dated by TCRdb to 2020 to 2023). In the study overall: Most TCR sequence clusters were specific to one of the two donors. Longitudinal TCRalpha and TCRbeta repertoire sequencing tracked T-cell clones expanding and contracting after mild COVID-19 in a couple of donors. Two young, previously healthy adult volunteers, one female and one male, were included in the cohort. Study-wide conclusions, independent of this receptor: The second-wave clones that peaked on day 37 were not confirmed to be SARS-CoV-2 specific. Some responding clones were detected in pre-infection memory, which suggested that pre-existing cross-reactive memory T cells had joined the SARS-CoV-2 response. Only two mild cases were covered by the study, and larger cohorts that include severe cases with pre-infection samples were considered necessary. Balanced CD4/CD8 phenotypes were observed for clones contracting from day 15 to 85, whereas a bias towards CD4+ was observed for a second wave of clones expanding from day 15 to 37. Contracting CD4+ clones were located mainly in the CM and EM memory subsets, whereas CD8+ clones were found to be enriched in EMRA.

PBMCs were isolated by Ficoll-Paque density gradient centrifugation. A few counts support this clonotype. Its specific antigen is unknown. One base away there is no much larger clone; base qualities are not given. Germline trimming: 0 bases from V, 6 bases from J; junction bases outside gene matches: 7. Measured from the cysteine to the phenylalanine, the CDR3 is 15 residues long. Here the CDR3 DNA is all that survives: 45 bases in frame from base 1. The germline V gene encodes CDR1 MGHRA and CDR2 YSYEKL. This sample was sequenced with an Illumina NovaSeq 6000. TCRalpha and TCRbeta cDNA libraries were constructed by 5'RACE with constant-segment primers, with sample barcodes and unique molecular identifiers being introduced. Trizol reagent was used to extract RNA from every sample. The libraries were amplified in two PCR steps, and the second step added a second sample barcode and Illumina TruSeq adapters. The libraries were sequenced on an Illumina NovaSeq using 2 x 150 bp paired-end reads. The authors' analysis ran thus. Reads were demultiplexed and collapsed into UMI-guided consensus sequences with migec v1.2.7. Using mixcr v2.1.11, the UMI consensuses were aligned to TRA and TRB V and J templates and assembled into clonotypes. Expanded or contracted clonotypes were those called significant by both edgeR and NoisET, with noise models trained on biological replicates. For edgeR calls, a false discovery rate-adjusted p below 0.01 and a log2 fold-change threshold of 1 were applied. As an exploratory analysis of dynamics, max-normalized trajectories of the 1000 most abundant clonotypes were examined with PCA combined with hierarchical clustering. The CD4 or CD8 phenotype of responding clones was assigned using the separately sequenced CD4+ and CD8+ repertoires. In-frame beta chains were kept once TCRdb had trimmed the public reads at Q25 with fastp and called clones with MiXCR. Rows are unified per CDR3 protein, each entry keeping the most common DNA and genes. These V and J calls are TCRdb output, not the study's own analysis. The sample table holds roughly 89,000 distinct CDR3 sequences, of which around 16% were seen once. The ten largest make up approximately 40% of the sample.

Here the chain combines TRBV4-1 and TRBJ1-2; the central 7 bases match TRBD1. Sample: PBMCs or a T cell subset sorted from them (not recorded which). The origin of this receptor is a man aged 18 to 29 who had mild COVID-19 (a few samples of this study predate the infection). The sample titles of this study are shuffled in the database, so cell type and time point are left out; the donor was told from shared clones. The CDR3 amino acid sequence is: CASSQDRGGGDGYTF. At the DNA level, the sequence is TGCGCCAGCAGCCAAGACCGGGGAGGGGGCGATGGCTACACCTTC.